The rows below give T cell receptor beta chains drawn from one sample of a study of shared clonotypes between healthy human individuals. Assay used: immunoSEQ multiplex PCR; TCRdb lists only in-frame clones, some missing. The table shows approximately 1.1 million clones, with about 84% occurring only once. The sequenced sample was memory CD4+ T cells from PBMCs. These receptors were taken from a man between 18 and 29 years old in good health. Some clones in this sample may be carry-over from other donors' samples. Both conserved end residues are part of each CDR3. D genes are given only for firm matches. Size is omitted from some rows. Given values are once, few, many or a class for expanded clones.

v_gene	j_gene	d_gene	abundance	CDR3aa	CDR3nt
TRBV15	TRBJ1-1	TRBD1	NA	CATSRRQGVRAFF	TGTGCCACCAGCAGAAGACAGGGAGTAAGGGCTTTCTTT
TRBV15	TRBJ1-5	NA	NA	CATALGQNSNQPQHF	TGTGCCACCGCTTTGGGACAAAATAGCAATCAGCCCCAGCATTTT
TRBV19	TRBJ2-1	TRBD2	once	CASRSGREYNEQFF	TGTGCCAGCAGGAGCGGGAGGGAATACAATGAGCAGTTCTTC
TRBV6-1	TRBJ2-7	TRBD2	NA	CASSAAPGLASEQYF	TGTGCCAGCAGTGCCGCGCCGGGACTAGCGTCCGAGCAGTACTTC
TRBV5-1	TRBJ2-3	NA	NA	CASSPPVQGYTDTQYF	TGCGCCAGCAGCCCCCCCGTACAGGGTTACACAGATACGCAGTATTTT
TRBV28	TRBJ2-1	TRBD1	NA	CASSPSPGQGGDEQFF	TGTGCCAGCAGCCCCTCCCCGGGACAGGGGGGCGATGAGCAGTTCTTC
TRBV11-2	TRBJ1-1	TRBD1	once	CASSPRQGRGTEAFF	TGTGCCAGCAGCCCGAGACAGGGAAGGGGCACTGAAGCTTTCTTT
TRBV15	TRBJ2-3	NA	NA	CATSRETGGTQYF	TGTGCCACCAGCAGAGAGACCGGCGGTACGCAGTATTTT
TRBV7-2	TRBJ1-3	TRBD1	NA	CASSEYRGLGGNTIYF	TGTGCCAGCAGCGAATACAGGGGGCTTGGAGGAAACACCATATATTTT
TRBV10-2	TRBJ2-5	NA	NA	CASSPRRPPGTQYF	TGCGCCAGCAGCCCGCGACGACCACCGGGGACCCAGTACTTC